This TCR beta chain originates from a study of blood T cell repertoires in COVID-19. There are 14 residues in the CDR3. Germline V gene sequence: CDR1 MGHRA, CDR2 YSYEKL. Trimming took off 1 base at V and 2 bases at J, with 9 bases between the two ends. Measured with immunoSEQ multiplex PCR; TCRdb has only the in-frame clones, and not every one. The sample carries 200,000 to 250,000 clones, around four fifths recorded once. The sample comprised peripheral blood. The sequence was obtained from a woman aged 55-69 years who had recovered from COVID-19. The chain has TRBV4-1 and TRBJ2-7; a possible D gene is TRBD1 (5 bases). The CDR3: CASSQVDRAYEQYF. Written as DNA, the CDR3 is TGCGCCAGCAGCCAAGTTGACAGAGCCTACGAGCAGTACTTC.